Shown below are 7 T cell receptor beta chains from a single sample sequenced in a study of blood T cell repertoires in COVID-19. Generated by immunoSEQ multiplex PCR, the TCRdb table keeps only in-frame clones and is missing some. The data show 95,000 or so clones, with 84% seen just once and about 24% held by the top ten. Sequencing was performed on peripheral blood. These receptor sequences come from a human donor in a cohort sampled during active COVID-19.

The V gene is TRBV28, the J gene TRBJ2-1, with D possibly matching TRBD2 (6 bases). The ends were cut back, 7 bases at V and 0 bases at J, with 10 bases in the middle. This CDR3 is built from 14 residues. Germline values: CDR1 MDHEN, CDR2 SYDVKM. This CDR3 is CASNWGGSYNEQFF. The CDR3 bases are TGTGCCAGCAATTGGGGAGGCTCCTACAATGAGCAGTTCTTC. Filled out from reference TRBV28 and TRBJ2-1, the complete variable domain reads DVKVTQSSRYLVKRTGEKVFLECVQDMDHENMFWYRQDPGLGLRLIYFSYDVKMKEKGDIPEGYSVSREKKERFSLILESASTNQTSMYLCASNWGGSYNEQFFGPGTRLTVL.

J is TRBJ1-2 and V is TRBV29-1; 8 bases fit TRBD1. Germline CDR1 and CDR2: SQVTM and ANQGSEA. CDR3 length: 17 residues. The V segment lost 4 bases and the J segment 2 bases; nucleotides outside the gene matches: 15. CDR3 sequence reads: CSVAEPGQGLPNYGYTF. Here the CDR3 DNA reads TGCAGCGTTGCGGAACCAGGACAGGGCCTACCGAACTATGGCTACACCTTC.

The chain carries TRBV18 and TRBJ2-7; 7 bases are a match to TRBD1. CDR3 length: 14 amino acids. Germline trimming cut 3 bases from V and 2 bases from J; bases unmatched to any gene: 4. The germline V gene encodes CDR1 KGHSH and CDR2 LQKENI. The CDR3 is CASSPGQKTYEQYF. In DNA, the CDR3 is TGTGCCAGCTCACCGGGACAGAAAACCTACGAGCAGTACTTC. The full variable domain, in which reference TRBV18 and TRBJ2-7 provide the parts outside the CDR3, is NAGVMQNPRHLVRRRGQEARLRCSPMKGHSHVYWYRQLPEEGLKFMVYLQKENIIDESGMPKERFSAEFPKEGPSILRIQQVVRGDSAAYFCASSPGQKTYEQYFGPGTRLTVT.

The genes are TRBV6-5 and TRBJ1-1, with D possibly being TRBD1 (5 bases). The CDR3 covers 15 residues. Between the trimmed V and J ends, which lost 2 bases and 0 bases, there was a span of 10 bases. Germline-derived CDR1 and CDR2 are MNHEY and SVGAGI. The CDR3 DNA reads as TGTGCCAGCAGTTACCAGGGAATTCTGAACACTGAAGCTTTCTTT. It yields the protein CASSYQGILNTEAFF.

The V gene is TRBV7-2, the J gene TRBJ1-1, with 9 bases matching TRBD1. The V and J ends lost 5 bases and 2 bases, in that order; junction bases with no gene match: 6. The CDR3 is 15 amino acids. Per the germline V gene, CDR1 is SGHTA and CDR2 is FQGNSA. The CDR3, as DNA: TGTGCCAGCAGCGGACACAGGGGGCTAAACACTGAAGCTTTCTTT. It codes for CASSGHRGLNTEAFF. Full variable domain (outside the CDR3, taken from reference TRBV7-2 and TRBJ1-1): GAGVSQSPSNKVTEKGKDVELRCDPISGHTALYWYRQSLGQGLEFLIYFQGNSAPDKSGLPSDRFSAERTGGSVSTLTIQRTQQEDSAVYLCASSGHRGLNTEAFFGQGTRLTVV.

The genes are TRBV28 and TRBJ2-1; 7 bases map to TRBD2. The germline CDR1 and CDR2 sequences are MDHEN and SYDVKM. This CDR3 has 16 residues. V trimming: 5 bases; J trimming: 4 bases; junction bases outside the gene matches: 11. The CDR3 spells CASSGSGTNFYNEQFF. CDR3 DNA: TGTGCCAGCAGTGGTTCCGGGACTAACTTTTACAATGAGCAGTTCTTC. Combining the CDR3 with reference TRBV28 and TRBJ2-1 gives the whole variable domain DVKVTQSSRYLVKRTGEKVFLECVQDMDHENMFWYRQDPGLGLRLIYFSYDVKMKEKGDIPEGYSVSREKKERFSLILESASTNQTSMYLCASSGSGTNFYNEQFFGPGTRLTVL.

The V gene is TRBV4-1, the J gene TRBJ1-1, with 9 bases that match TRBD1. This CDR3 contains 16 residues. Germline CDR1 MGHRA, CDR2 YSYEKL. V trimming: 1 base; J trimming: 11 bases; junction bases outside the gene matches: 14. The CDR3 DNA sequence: TGCGCCAGCAGCCAAGGGGGACAGGGAACAGGGTCGCGGGCTTTCTTT. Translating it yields CASSQGGQGTGSRAFF.